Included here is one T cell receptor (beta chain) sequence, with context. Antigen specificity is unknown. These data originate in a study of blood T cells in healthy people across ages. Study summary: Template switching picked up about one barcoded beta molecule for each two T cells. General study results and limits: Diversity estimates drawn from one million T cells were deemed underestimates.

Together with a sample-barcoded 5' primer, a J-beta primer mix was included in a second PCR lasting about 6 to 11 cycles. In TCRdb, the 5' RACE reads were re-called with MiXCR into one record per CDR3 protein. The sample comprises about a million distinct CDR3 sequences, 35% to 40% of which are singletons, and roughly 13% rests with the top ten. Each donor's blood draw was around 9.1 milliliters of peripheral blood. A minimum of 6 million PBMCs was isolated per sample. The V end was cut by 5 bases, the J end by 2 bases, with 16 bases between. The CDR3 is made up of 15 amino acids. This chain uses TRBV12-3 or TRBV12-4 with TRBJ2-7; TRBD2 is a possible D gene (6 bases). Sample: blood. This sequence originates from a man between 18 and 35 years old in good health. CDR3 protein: CASSPSVRGAYEQYF. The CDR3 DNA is TGTGCCAGCAGTCCTAGCGTTAGGGGTGCCTACGAGCAGTACTTC.